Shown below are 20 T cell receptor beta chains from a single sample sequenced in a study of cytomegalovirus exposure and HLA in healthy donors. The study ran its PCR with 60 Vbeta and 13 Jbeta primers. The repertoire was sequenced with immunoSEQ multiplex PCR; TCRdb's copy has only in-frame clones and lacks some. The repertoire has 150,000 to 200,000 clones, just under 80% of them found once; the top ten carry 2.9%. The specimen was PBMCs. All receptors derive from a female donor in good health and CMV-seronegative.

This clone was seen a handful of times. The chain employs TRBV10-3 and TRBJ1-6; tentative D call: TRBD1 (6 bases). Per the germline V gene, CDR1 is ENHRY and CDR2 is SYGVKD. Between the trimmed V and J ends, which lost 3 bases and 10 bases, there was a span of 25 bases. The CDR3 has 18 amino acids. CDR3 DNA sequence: TGTGCCATCAGTGACAGAAGGGGGGAGGGTGAGCGAGGATCACCCCTCCACTTT. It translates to CAISDRRGEGERGSPLHF.

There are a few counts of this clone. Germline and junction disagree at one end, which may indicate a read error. CDR3 bases: TGTTCCAGCAGCTCCGGGGTTCCAGAGTACCAGTACGAGCAGTACTTC. Protein product: CSSSSGVPEYQYEQYF. The chain combines TRBV7-9 with TRBJ2-7; maybe TRBD2 (5 bases). CDR1 SEHNR and CDR2 FQNEAQ come from the germline V gene (reference sequence). The CDR3 covers 16 residues.

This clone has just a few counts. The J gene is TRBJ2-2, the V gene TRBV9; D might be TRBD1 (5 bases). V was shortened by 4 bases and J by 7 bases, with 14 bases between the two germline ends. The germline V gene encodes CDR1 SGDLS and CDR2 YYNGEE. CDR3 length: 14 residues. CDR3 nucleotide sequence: TGTGCCAGCAGCCCTCGTGGGGCGGTCGGGGAGCTGTTTTTT. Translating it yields CASSPRGAVGELFF.

This CDR3 reads CASSFQGIVSDTQYF. Written as DNA, the CDR3 is TGTGCCAGCAGCTTCCAGGGGATTGTCTCGGATACGCAGTATTTT. The chain is built from TRBV5-4 and TRBJ2-3, with D perhaps matching TRBD1 (6 bases). V was trimmed by 2 bases and J by 6 bases, leaving 16 bases between them. The CDR3 totals 15 residues. The V gene's germline CDR1 is SGHNT and CDR2 YYREEE (reference sequence).

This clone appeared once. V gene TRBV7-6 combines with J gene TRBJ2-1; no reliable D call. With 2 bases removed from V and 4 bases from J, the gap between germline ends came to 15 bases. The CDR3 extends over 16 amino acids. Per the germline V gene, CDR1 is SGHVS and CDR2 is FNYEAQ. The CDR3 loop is CASSLILAHLYNEQFF. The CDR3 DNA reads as TGTGCCAGCAGCTTAATTTTGGCCCACCTGTACAATGAGCAGTTCTTC. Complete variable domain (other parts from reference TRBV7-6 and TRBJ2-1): GAGVSQSPRYKVTKRGQDVALRCDPISGHVSLYWYRQALGQGPEFLTYFNYEAQQDKSGLPNDRFSAERPEGSISTLTIQRTEQRDSAMYRCASSLILAHLYNEQFFGPGTRLTVL.

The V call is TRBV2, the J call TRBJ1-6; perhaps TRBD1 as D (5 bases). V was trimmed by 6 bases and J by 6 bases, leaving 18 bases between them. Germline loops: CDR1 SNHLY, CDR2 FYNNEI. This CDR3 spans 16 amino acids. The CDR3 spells CASSASQGSGNSPLHF. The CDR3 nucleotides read TGTGCCAGCAGCGCAAGCCAGGGATCTGGTAATTCACCCCTCCACTTT.

The CDR3: CASSLARTGGYEQYF. CDR3 DNA: TGCGCCAGCAGCTTGGCCCGGACAGGGGGCTACGAGCAGTACTTC. This rearrangement joins TRBV5-1 to TRBJ2-7; 10 nucleotides line up with TRBD1. Germline V gives CDR1 SGHRS, CDR2 YFSETQ. The CDR3 spans 15 residues. The V and J ends lost 0 bases and 3 bases, in that order; junction bases with no gene match: 3.

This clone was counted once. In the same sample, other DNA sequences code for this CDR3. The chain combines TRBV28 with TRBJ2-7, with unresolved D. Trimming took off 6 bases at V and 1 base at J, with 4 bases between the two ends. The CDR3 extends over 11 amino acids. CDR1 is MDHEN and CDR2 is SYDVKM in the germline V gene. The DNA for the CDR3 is TGTGCCAGCAGCTCGTCCTACGAGCAGTACTTC. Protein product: CASSSSYEQYF.

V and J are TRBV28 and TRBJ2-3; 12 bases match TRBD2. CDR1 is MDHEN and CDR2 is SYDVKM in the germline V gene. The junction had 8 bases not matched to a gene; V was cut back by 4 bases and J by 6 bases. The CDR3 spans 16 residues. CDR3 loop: CASSSRTSGNTDTQYF. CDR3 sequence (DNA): TGTGCCAGCAGTTCTCGGACTAGCGGGAACACCGATACGCAGTATTTT.

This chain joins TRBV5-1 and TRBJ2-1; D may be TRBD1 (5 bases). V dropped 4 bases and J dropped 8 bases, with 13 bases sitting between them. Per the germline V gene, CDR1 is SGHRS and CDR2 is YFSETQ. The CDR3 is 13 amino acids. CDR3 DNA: TGCGCCAGCAGCCCCCTAGGGGCAGATGAGCAGTTCTTC. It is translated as CASSPLGADEQFF.

CDR3 sequence: CASLQEYF. The CDR3 DNA follows: TGTGCCAGTCTACAGGAGTACTTC. This chain joins TRBV21-1 and TRBJ2-7; the table's D call of TRBD1 was not tested on the DNA. TRBV21-1 is reported as a pseudogene. The CDR3 has 8 residues.

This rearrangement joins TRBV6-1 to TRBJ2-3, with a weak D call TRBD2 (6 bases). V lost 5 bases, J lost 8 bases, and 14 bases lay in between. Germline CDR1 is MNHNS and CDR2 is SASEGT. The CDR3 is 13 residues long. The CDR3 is CASSPWGVGTQYF. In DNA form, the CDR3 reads TGTGCCAGCAGTCCCTGGGGGGTGGGTACGCAGTATTTT.

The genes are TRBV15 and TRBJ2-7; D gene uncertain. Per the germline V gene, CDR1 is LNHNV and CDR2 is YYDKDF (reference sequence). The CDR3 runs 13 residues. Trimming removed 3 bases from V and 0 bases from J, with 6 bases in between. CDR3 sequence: CATSRGISYEQYF. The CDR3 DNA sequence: TGTGCCACCAGCAGGGGCATCTCCTACGAGCAGTACTTC.

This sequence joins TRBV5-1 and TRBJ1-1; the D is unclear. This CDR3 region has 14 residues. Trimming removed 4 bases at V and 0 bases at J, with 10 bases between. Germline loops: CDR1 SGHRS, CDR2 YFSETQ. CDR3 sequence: CASSPQNMNTEAFF. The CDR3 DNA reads TGCGCCAGCAGCCCGCAGAACATGAACACTGAAGCTTTCTTT.

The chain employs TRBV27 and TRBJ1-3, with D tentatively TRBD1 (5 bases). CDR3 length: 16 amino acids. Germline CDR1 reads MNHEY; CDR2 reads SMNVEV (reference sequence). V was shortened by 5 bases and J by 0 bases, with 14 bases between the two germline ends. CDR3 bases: TGTGCCAGCAGTCAAAACAGGCTAAGCTCTGGAAACACCATATATTTT. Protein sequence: CASSQNRLSSGNTIYF.

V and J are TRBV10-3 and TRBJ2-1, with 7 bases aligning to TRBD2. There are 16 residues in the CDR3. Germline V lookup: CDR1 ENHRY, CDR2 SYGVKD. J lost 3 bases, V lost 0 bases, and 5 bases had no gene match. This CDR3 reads CAISESRGGSYNEQFF. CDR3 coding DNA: TGTGCCATCAGTGAGTCGAGAGGCGGGAGCTACAATGAGCAGTTCTTC.

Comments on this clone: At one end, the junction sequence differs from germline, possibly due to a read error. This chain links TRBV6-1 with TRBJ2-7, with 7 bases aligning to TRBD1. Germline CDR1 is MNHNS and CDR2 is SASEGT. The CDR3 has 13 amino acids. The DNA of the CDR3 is TGTGCCAGCACACAACAGGGGTCCTACAAGCAGTACTTC. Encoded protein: CASTQQGSYKQYF.

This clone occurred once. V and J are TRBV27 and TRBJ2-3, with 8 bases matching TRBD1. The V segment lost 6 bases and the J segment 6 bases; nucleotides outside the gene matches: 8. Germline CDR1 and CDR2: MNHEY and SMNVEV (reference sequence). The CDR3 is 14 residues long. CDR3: CASRLQGGQDTQYF. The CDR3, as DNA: TGTGCCAGCAGGCTACAGGGGGGACAGGATACGCAGTATTTT.

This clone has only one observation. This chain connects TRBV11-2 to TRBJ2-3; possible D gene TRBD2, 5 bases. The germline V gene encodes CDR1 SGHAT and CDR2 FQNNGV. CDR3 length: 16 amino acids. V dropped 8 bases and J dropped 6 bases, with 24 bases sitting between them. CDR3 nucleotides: TGTGCCAGCTCACTTCTCCCGGGAAGTATTTCGGATACGCAGTATTTT. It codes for CASSLLPGSISDTQYF.

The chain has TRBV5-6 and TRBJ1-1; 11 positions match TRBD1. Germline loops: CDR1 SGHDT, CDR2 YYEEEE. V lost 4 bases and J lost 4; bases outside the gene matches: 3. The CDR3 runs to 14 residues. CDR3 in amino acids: CASSPGQGATEAFF. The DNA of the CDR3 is TGTGCCAGCAGCCCAGGACAGGGGGCCACTGAAGCTTTCTTT.